These T cell receptor beta chains were read from a single sample in a study of blood T cells in healthy people across ages. TCRdb independently ran MiXCR on the 5' RACE reads; one entry per CDR3 protein. The sample gives about 1.8 million distinct CDR3 sequences, approximately 50% of which show up once; approximately 2.1% is in the top ten. Input material: blood. Receptors originate from a woman between 35 and 50 years old in good health. Both conserved end residues are part of each CDR3. Fields, in order: D gene, clone size, J gene, V gene, CDR3 DNA, CDR3 protein. A D gene is named only where the DNA matches it firmly. Clone size is stated in some rows and not others, as once, few, many or a class when expanded.

TRBD1 NA TRBJ2-1 TRBV4-3 TGCGCCAGCAGCCAACAGTGGGGGACAGGGGCTTCCCCCAGCTCCTACAATGAGCAGTTCTTC CASSQQWGTGASPSSYNEQFF
TRBD1 NA TRBJ2-6 TRBV7-8 TGTGCCAGCAGCTTAGGGTTGGGGACAGGGGGGTCTGGGGCCAACGTCCTGACTTTC CASSLGLGTGGSGANVLTF
TRBD1 NA TRBJ1-3 TRBV20-1 TGCAGTGCTCTTGCAGGGGGGGTCTCTGGAAACACCATATATTTT CSALAGGVSGNTIYF
NA NA TRBJ1-1 TRBV4-3 TGCGCCAGCAGCCTCCAGTCCGGGGGCATGAACACTGAAGCTTTCTTT CASSLQSGGMNTEAFF
NA NA TRBJ2-5 TRBV7-2 TGTGCCAGCAGCGCCGCGGTAGGGGCGGAGACCCAGTACTTC CASSAAVGAETQYF
NA NA TRBJ1-4 TRBV5-1 TGCGCCAGCAGCCCCCCGGGCCCCGGGCGTTCAACTAATGAAAAACTGTTTTTT CASSPPGPGRSTNEKLFF
NA NA TRBJ2-5 TRBV12-3/TRBV12-4 TGTGCCAGCAGTTTGGGGATTAGAGACGAGGAGTACTTC CASSLGIRDEEYF
NA NA TRBJ2-5 TRBV6-5 TGTGCCAGCAGTTACGCGACGGGGGCCGAGACCCAGTACTTC CASSYATGAETQYF
NA NA TRBJ1-4 TRBV5-1 TGCGCCAGCAGCTTGGGGACCCAACAGGCGGGGAAACTGTTTTTT CASSLGTQQAGKLFF
NA NA TRBJ2-3 TRBV27 TGTGCCAGCGGGATTAGTGGGCAGTATTTT CASGISGQYF
TRBD1 few TRBJ1-1 TRBV29-1 TGCAGCACCGGGACAGCCCGCATGAACACTGAAGCTTTCTTT CSTGTARMNTEAFF
NA few TRBJ2-5 TRBV20-1 TGCAGTGCTGTCGCCGGGGCGTTGGGGAAAGAGACCCAGTACTTC CSAVAGALGKETQYF
NA NA TRBJ1-1 TRBV12-3/TRBV12-4 TGTGCCAGCAGTTTGGGACGGACCTACACTGAAGCTTTCTTT CASSLGRTYTEAFF
NA NA TRBJ2-3 TRBV7-2 TGTGCCAGCAGCTTAGGAGGCCTGCACACAGATACGCAGTATTTT CASSLGGLHTDTQYF
NA NA TRBJ1-2 TRBV7-2 TGTGCCAGCAGTTCGGGACGGGAACTGGGGGGCTACACCTTC CASSSGRELGGYTF